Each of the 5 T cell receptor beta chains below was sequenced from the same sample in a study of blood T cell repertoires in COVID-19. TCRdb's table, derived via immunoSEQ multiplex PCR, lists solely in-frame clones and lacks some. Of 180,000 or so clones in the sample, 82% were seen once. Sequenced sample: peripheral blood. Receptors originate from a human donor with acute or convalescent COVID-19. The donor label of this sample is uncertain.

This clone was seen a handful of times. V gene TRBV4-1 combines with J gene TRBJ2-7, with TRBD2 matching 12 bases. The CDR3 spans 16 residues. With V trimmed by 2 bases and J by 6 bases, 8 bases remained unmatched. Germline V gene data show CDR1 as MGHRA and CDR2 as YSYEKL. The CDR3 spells CASSQNSWGLAGEQYF. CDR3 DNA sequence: TGCGCCAGCAGCCAAAATTCCTGGGGACTAGCGGGCGAGCAGTACTTC.

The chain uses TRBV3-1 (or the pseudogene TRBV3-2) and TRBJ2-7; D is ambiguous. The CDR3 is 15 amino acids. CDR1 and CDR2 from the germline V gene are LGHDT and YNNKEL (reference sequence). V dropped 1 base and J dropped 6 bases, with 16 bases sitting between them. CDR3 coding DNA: TGTGCCAGCAGCCAAGGACTCCCTGGTTCGGGCGAGCAGTACTTC. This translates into CASSQGLPGSGEQYF.

As DNA, the CDR3 is TGTGCCAGCAGCTTAGACAGGGGCGACTACGAGCAGTACTTC. Its protein is CASSLDRGDYEQYF. The genes are TRBV7-2 and TRBJ2-7, with 7 bases that match TRBD1. V trimming: 1 base; J trimming: 3 bases; junction bases outside the gene matches: 3. Germline values: CDR1 SGHTA, CDR2 FQGNSA. The CDR3 spans 14 residues.

The CDR3 DNA is TGCAGTGCTAGAGTTTGGGCCGGGCAGTACTTC. Translated: CSARVWAGQYF. The chain recombines TRBV20-1 with TRBJ2-7; D unresolved. Trimming left V 1 base short and J 9 bases short, with 10 bases between. The germline V gene encodes CDR1 DFQATT and CDR2 SNEGSKA (reference sequence). There are 11 residues in the CDR3.

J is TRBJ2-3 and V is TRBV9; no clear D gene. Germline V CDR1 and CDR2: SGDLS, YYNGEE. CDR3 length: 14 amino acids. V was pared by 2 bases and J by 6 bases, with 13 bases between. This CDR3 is CASSVGHFRDTQYF. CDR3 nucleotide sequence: TGTGCCAGCAGCGTGGGCCACTTCAGGGATACGCAGTATTTT.